The 15 T cell receptor beta chains below all came from one sample that was sequenced in a study of cytomegalovirus exposure and HLA in healthy donors. Repertoires were generated with immunoSEQ multiplex PCR, while TCRdb's copy carries only in-frame clones and drops some. This repertoire shows roughly 350,000 clones, around 86% found once; its top ten account for approximately 0.84%. The sequenced sample was PBMCs. These receptors originate from a woman in her late teens or twenties in good health and CMV-seronegative.

The V and J genes are TRBV28 and TRBJ2-7; 7 bases are shared with TRBD1. V dropped 6 bases and J dropped 5; count of bases not matched to a gene: 4. The CDR3 totals 12 residues. Germline-derived CDR1 and CDR2 are MDHEN and SYDVKM. CDR3 loop: CASRLQGDEQYF. The DNA for the CDR3 is TGTGCCAGCAGACTTCAGGGGGACGAGCAGTACTTC.

The chain links TRBV2 to TRBJ1-3; 9 bases map to TRBD1. This CDR3 spans 15 amino acids. Germline V gene data show CDR1 as SNHLY and CDR2 as FYNNEI. With V trimmed by 5 bases and J by 2 bases, 4 bases remained unmatched. CDR3 sequence reads: CASSPDRGTGNTIYF. CDR3 bases: TGTGCCAGCAGTCCGGACAGGGGTACTGGAAACACCATATATTTT.

This clone was recorded only once. The chain has TRBV9 and TRBJ2-7, with D maybe TRBD1 (5 bases). Germline assignment: CDR1 SGDLS and CDR2 YYNGEE. Trimming cost V 0 bases and J 5 bases, with 15 bases left between them. This CDR3 contains 15 residues. The CDR3 here is CASSVAGRVGDEQYF. CDR3 nucleotides: TGTGCCAGCAGCGTAGCGGGCAGGGTAGGCGACGAGCAGTACTTC.

This chain joins TRBV6-5 and TRBJ2-3; TRBD2 matches 10 bases. Germline-derived CDR1 and CDR2 are MNHEY and SVGAGI. Trimming removed 5 bases from V and 7 bases from J; junction bases left unmatched: 9. This CDR3 has 15 residues. The CDR3 loop reads CASSLLTSGLNTQYF. CDR3 bases: TGTGCCAGCAGTCTACTGACTAGCGGGCTTAATACGCAGTATTTT.

The gene calls are TRBV25-1 and TRBJ1-4, with D tentatively TRBD1 (6 bases). Per the germline V gene, CDR1 is MGHDK and CDR2 is SYGVNS. V lost 1 base to trimming and J lost 8 bases, with 14 bases between them. This CDR3 comprises 15 residues. CDR3 in amino acids: CASSEWGRVEEKLFF. The CDR3 DNA is TGTGCCAGCAGTGAATGGGGGCGAGTAGAAGAAAAACTGTTTTTT.

The genes are TRBV5-1 and TRBJ2-7; D possibly corresponds to TRBD2 (5 bases). CDR1 is SGHRS and CDR2 is YFSETQ in the germline V gene. CDR3 size: 14 residues. V was clipped by 0 bases and J by 5 bases, with 12 bases between them. The CDR3 spells CASSLGGDPHEQYF. CDR3 sequence (DNA): TGCGCCAGCAGCTTGGGGGGAGATCCCCACGAGCAGTACTTC.

With regard to this clone: Other DNA sequences of this sample code for an identical CDR3. This chain uses TRBV4-3 with TRBJ2-1; 8 nucleotides agree with TRBD2. J was trimmed by 2 bases and V by 0 bases; bases with no gene match: 3. CDR1 LGHNA and CDR2 YSLEER come from the germline V gene. This CDR3 region has 16 residues. This CDR3 reads CASSQDSLAAYNEQFF. For the CDR3, the DNA is TGCGCCAGCAGCCAAGACTCACTAGCGGCCTACAATGAGCAGTTCTTC.

The chain is built from TRBV28 and TRBJ2-1; D may be TRBD1 (6 bases). This CDR3 region has 15 residues. Germline lookup yields CDR1 MDHEN and CDR2 SYDVKM. V lost 0 bases and J 6 bases, leaving 12 bases between the germline ends. CDR3 nucleotides: TGTGCCAGCAGTTTATGGGGCAGGGGTTCCAATGAGCAGTTCTTC. It encodes CASSLWGRGSNEQFF.

This rearrangement joins TRBV27 to TRBJ1-2, with TRBD1 matching 8 bases. V lost 2 bases, J lost 6 bases, and 8 bases stayed unmatched. The CDR3 has 15 amino acids. CDR1 is MNHEY and CDR2 is SMNVEV in the germline V gene (reference sequence). The CDR3 DNA follows: TGTGCCAGCAGTTTAAGGGGGACAGGATCGAATGGCTACACCTTC. It translates to CASSLRGTGSNGYTF.

The chain recombines TRBV7-8 with TRBJ1-1, with 8 bases lining up with TRBD1. The CDR3 runs 14 residues. The junction had 3 bases not matched to a gene; V was cut back by 5 bases and J by 1 base. Germline V gene data show CDR1 as SGHVS and CDR2 as FQNEAQ. In DNA, the CDR3 is TGTGCCAGCAGCGCGGGACAGGCGAACACTGAAGCTTTCTTT. As protein: CASSAGQANTEAFF.

The chain has TRBV10-3 and TRBJ1-2; no reliable D call. The CDR3 contains 14 residues. Germline V gene lookup returns CDR1 ENHRY and CDR2 SYGVKD. Trimming cost V 2 bases and J 2 bases, with 9 bases left between them. Here the CDR3 reads CAISEVDRNYGYTF. For the CDR3, the DNA is TGTGCCATCAGTGAGGTAGATAGAAACTATGGCTACACCTTC.

This chain joins TRBV7-2 and TRBJ2-5; 8 bases are shared with TRBD2. Germline loops: CDR1 SGHTA, CDR2 FQGNSA. CDR3 length equals 14 residues. The ends lost 5 bases at V and 2 bases at J; junction bases unmatched: 4. The CDR3 protein is CASSTTSGQETQYF. CDR3 bases: TGTGCCAGCAGCACAACTAGCGGTCAAGAGACCCAGTACTTC. Based on the CDR3 plus reference TRBV7-2 and TRBJ2-5, the full variable domain is GAGVSQSPSNKVTEKGKDVELRCDPISGHTALYWYRQSLGQGLEFLIYFQGNSAPDKSGLPSDRFSAERTGGSVSTLTIQRTQQEDSAVYLCASSTTSGQETQYFGPGTRLLVL.

CDR3: CASRGTGGSQTQYF. CDR3 in DNA: TGTGCCAGCCGGGGGACAGGGGGCTCGCAGACCCAGTACTTC. The rearrangement links TRBV7-9 to TRBJ2-5, with 12 bases aligning to TRBD1. Looked up from germline, CDR1 is SEHNR and CDR2 is FQNEAQ (reference sequence). With V trimmed by 8 bases and J by 6 bases, 7 bases remained unmatched. The CDR3 sequence is 14 residues long.

V and J are TRBV19 and TRBJ2-7, with D perhaps TRBD2 (5 bases). Trimming removed 0 bases from V and 0 bases from J, with 12 bases in between. Germline values: CDR1 LNHDA, CDR2 SQIVND (reference sequence). The CDR3 runs to 16 residues. The CDR3 spells CASSIDLASRSYEQYF. CDR3 in DNA: TGTGCCAGTAGTATAGACCTCGCTAGCCGCTCCTACGAGCAGTACTTC.

J is TRBJ2-1 and V is TRBV2; 12 bases map to TRBD2. Per the germline V gene, CDR1 is SNHLY and CDR2 is FYNNEI. The ends lost 3 bases at V and 0 bases at J; junction bases unmatched: 0. This CDR3 comprises 16 residues. CDR3 loop: CASSEGLAGSYNEQFF. In DNA form, the CDR3 reads TGTGCCAGCAGTGAGGGACTAGCGGGCTCCTACAATGAGCAGTTCTTC.